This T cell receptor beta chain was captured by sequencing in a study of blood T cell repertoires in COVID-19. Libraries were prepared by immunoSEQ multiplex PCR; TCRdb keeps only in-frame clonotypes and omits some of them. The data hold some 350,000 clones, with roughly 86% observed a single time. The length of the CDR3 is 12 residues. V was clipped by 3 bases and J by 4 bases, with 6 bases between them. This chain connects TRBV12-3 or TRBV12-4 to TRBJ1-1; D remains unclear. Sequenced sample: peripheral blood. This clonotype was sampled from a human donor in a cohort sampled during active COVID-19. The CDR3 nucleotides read TGTGCCAGCAGTTTCTTCGGCACTGAAGCTTTCTTT. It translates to CASSFFGTEAFF.